Listed here is a single T cell receptor (beta chain). These data belong to a study of technical replicates of blood from four donors. Clones were sequenced by immunoSEQ multiplex PCR, and TCRdb holds only the in-frame ones, with some missing. The table includes 75,000 or so clones, over 90% detected once. CDR3 length: 12 amino acids. Germline V lookup: CDR1 SGHDN, CDR2 FVKESK. The ends were cut back, 1 base at V and 8 bases at J, with 9 bases in the middle. This sequence originates from a human donor in good health. Sequencing was done on a sample of T cells isolated from PBMCs. This rearrangement joins TRBV14 to TRBJ2-7; D is perhaps TRBD2 (5 bases). The CDR3 here is CASSQVPGKQYF. The CDR3 nucleotides read TGTGCCAGCAGCCAAGTTCCGGGGAAGCAGTACTTC.